The rows below give T cell receptor beta chains drawn from one sample of a study of regulatory T cells in long-lasting Graves disease. Using its own MiXCR run on the multiplex PCR reads, TCRdb lists one record per CDR3 protein. The table has a few hundred thousand distinct CDR3 sequences, 20% to 25% seen once. The starting material was peripheral blood mononuclear cells (PBMCs), obtained when the disease was refractory, from a patient treated with antithyroid drugs. Receptors were obtained from a female donor with Graves disease. The CDR3 runs from the conserved cysteine through the conserved F or W. D genes are given only for firm matches. The listing skips clone size in some rows; elsewhere it reads once, few, many or a size class.

>TRBV7-9|.|.|TRBJ2-5
TGTGCCAGCAGCTTAGAGGTCAGGACGGAGACCCAGTACTTC
CASSLEVRTETQYF
>TRBV29-1|.|.|TRBJ1-1
TGCAGCGGGTCACAGACAGGAAGGATAAACACTGAAGCTTTCTTT
CSGSQTGRINTEAFF
>TRBV19|.|TRBD1|TRBJ1-5
TGTGCCAGTAGTGTCACAGGGGGCGTTGAGCCCCAGCATTTT
CASSVTGGVEPQHF
>TRBV4-2|few|.|TRBJ1-2
TGTGCCAGCAGCCAAGCCCACGACACCCGATATGGCTACACCTTC
CASSQAHDTRYGYTF
>TRBV30|few|.|TRBJ1-5
TGTGCCTGGAGTACCATGATGTATCAGCCCCAGCATTTT
CAWSTMMYQPQHF
>TRBV12-3/TRBV12-4|.|.|TRBJ1-6
TGTGCCAGCAGTTTAGACGGCCCTAATTCACCCCTCCACTTT
CASSLDGPNSPLHF
>TRBV28|many|.|TRBJ1-1
TGTGCCAGCAGTCCTACCCTACTTTACTACACTGAAGCTTTCTTT
CASSPTLLYYTEAFF
>TRBV6-5|many|.|TRBJ1-6
TGTGCCAGCAGTTACTCGAATATTAGAGGCTCACCCCTCCACTTT
CASSYSNIRGSPLHF
>TRBV7-2|.|TRBD2|TRBJ2-5
TGTGCCAGCAGCTCCAGACTAGCGGCCATTAGGACCCAGTACTTC
CASSSRLAAIRTQYF
>TRBV14|few|TRBD1|TRBJ1-2
TGTGCCAGCAGCCAAGTCACAGGGGTGTATGGCTACACCTTC
CASSQVTGVYGYTF
>TRBV6-1|many|.|TRBJ2-7
TGTGCCAGCCGGCTGGGGTCCCCATCCTACGAGCAGTACTTC
CASRLGSPSYEQYF
>TRBV13|.|.|TRBJ2-1
TGTGCCAGCAGCTTAGAACCCAATGAGCAGTTCTTC
CASSLEPNEQFF
>TRBV11-3|.|.|TRBJ2-7
TGTGCCAGCAGCCCAGGGACCGAATATGAGCAGTACTTC
CASSPGTEYEQYF
>TRBV9|.|TRBD1|TRBJ2-7
TGTGCCAGCAGCGTTGCCGGACAGGGGTTTTCCGAGCAGTACTTC
CASSVAGQGFSEQYF
>TRBV5-1|.|.|TRBJ1-1
TGCGCCAGCAGCGCCGCCGAACACGGAGGGCGGACTGAAGCTTTCTTT
CASSAAEHGGRTEAFF
>TRBV29-1|many|.|TRBJ2-5
TGCAGCGTTGCGGGGGACGGACAAGAGACCCAGTACTTC
CSVAGDGQETQYF
>TRBV20-1|.|.|TRBJ1-1
TGCAGTGCTAGTCCGCGGCAGAACACTGAAGCTTTCTTT
CSASPRQNTEAFF
>TRBV12-3/TRBV12-4|many|.|TRBJ2-7
TGTGCCAGCAGTTTTCAGTCATCCCCTTACGAGCAGTACTTC
CASSFQSSPYEQYF
>TRBV4-2|few|.|TRBJ1-1
TGTGCCAGCAGCCAAGTAGGGGGGGCCTACACTGAAGCTTTCTTT
CASSQVGGAYTEAFF
>TRBV5-1|.|.|TRBJ2-7
TGCGCCAGCAGCTTAGGACGGACAACCTCCTACGAGCAGTACTTC
CASSLGRTTSYEQYF
>TRBV7-8|many|.|TRBJ2-7
TGTGCCAGCAGCACACCCCCCGTCAACTACGAGCAGTACTTC
CASSTPPVNYEQYF
>TRBV11-2|few|TRBD2|TRBJ2-7
TGTGCCAGCAGCTTAGAGGGCCGGACTAGCGGGAGCAAATACGAGCAGTACTTC
CASSLEGRTSGSKYEQYF